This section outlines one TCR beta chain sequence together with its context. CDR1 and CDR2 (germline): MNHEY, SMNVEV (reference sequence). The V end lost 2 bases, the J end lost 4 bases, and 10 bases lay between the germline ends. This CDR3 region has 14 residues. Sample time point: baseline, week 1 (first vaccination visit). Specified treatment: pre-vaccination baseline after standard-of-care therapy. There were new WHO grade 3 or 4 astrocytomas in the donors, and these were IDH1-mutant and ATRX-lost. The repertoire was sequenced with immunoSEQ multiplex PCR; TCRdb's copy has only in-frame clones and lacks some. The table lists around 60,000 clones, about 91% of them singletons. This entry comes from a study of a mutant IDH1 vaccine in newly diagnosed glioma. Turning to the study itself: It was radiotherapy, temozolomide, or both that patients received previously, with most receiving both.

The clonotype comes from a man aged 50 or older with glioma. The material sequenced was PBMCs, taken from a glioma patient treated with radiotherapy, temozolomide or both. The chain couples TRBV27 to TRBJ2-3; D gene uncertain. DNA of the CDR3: TGTGCCAGCAGTTTAATGTACCGCTCAGATACGCAGTATTTT. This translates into CASSLMYRSDTQYF.